These 17 T cell receptor beta chains were sequenced from one sample in a study of cytomegalovirus exposure and HLA in healthy donors. The primer mix had 60 Vbeta and 13 Jbeta primers. The protocol was immunoSEQ multiplex PCR, while the TCRdb copy is restricted to in-frame clones and leaves out a portion. Of 200,000 to 250,000 clones in the sample, more than 75% were seen once. Sample: PBMCs. Receptors were obtained from a human donor in good health.

The rearrangement uses TRBV2 and TRBJ2-5; D is perhaps TRBD1 (6 bases). V lost 3 bases, J lost 5 bases, and 13 bases lay in between. This CDR3 is built from 14 residues. The germline CDR1 and CDR2 sequences are SNHLY and FYNNEI. In nucleotides, the CDR3 is TGTGCCAGCAGTGAGAACAGGGTCGGGGAGACCCAGTACTTC. It is translated as CASSENRVGETQYF.

On this clone: A junction end diverges from the germline sequence, so it may reflect a read error. The CDR3 region has the DNA TGTGCTAGCAGCTACGGACTAGCGGGAGACACCGGGGAGCTGTTTTTT. Translating gives CASSYGLAGDTGELFF. The chain links TRBV7-7 to TRBJ2-2; TRBD2 matches 13 bases. The length of the CDR3 is 16 residues. In germline, CDR1 is SSHAT, CDR2 FNYEAQ (reference sequence).

V gene TRBV28 combines with J gene TRBJ2-7, with a tentative D call TRBD2 (6 bases). This CDR3 comprises 14 residues. The V gene lost 6 bases and the J gene lost 3 bases, with 15 bases spanning the gap. The V gene's germline CDR1 is MDHEN and CDR2 SYDVKM. As DNA, the CDR3 is TGTGCCAGCAGGCCCCCCGGGGAGGTCTACGAGCAGTACTTC. This translates into CASRPPGEVYEQYF.

A few counts support this clone. The V call is TRBV7-8, the J call TRBJ1-1; D not certain. Germline assignment: CDR1 SGHVS and CDR2 FQNEAQ. Trimming stripped 7 bases from V and 9 bases from J, with 12 bases between. CDR3 length: 11 amino acids. In DNA, the CDR3 is TGTGCCAGCACCGCGCGGGGAAAAGCTTTCTTT. Translated: CASTARGKAFF.

V is TRBV6-6 and J is TRBJ2-7; 7 positions agree with TRBD2. V lost 4 bases to trimming and J lost 6 bases; unmatched junction nucleotides: 3. The CDR3 is 12 amino acids. Germline CDR1 MNHNY, CDR2 SVGAGI (reference sequence). CDR3 amino acids: CASSFRTSEQYF. Written as DNA, the CDR3 is TGTGCCAGCAGTTTCCGGACTAGCGAGCAGTACTTC.

The V call is TRBV4-3, the J call TRBJ2-2; 7 bases line up with TRBD1. CDR3 length: 16 residues. Germline CDR1 is LGHNA and CDR2 is YSLEER. After removal of 1 base from V and 5 bases from J, the junction contained 7 bases not matched to a gene. The DNA for the CDR3 is TGCGCCAGCAGCCAAGGACAGGGCAGAACGACCGGGGAGCTGTTTTTT. This codes for CASSQGQGRTTGELFF.

This clone was picked up a small number of times. The CDR3 is CASSLNTGPGANVLTF. The CDR3 DNA sequence: TGTGCCAGCAGCCTTAACACAGGGCCTGGGGCCAACGTCCTGACTTTC. This rearrangement joins TRBV7-3 to TRBJ2-6; possibly TRBD1 for D (6 bases). The V end was cut by 5 bases, the J end by 2 bases, with 13 bases between. The germline CDR1 and CDR2 sequences are SGHTA and FQGTGA. CDR3 length: 16 amino acids.

The rearrangement joins TRBV7-2 to TRBJ2-1, with a tentative D call TRBD2 (5 bases). The CDR3 extends over 16 amino acids. Germline lookup yields CDR1 SGHTA and CDR2 FQGNSA. V dropped 3 bases and J dropped 1 base, with 13 bases sitting between them. Here the CDR3 DNA reads TGTGCCAGCAGCTTGAGCCCGGGGTCATCCTACAATGAGCAGTTCTTC. It yields the protein CASSLSPGSSYNEQFF.

This chain connects TRBV28 to TRBJ1-2; the D gene is possibly TRBD1 (6 bases). V was pared by 2 bases and J by 4 bases, with 17 bases between. The CDR3 contains 16 residues. Germline lookup yields CDR1 MDHEN and CDR2 SYDVKM. The CDR3 loop reads CASSLGSTGRPYGYTF. The DNA of the CDR3 is TGTGCCAGCAGTTTAGGTTCAACAGGGAGACCCTATGGCTACACCTTC.

The V gene is TRBV5-5, the J gene TRBJ1-1; D uncertain. This CDR3 spans 13 amino acids. Germline-derived CDR1 and CDR2 are SGHKS and YYEKEE (reference sequence). V was trimmed by 4 bases and J by 2 bases, leaving 9 bases between them. The CDR3 region has the DNA TGTGCCAGCAGCGTACGGAGCAACACTGAAGCTTTCTTT. Translating gives CASSVRSNTEAFF.

V is TRBV10-1 and J is TRBJ2-2, with D maybe TRBD1 (6 bases). Germline assignment: CDR1 WNHNN and CDR2 SYGVQD (reference sequence). The CDR3 contains 14 residues. V was trimmed by 7 bases and J by 5 bases, leaving 14 bases between them. The CDR3 protein is CASTEQQGTGELFF. CDR3 DNA: TGCGCCAGCACCGAGCAACAGGGAACCGGGGAGCTGTTTTTT.

This clone was picked up one time. CDR3 protein: CASSPDRWSMNTEAFF. The CDR3 coding sequence is TGTGCCAGCAGCCCCGATCGGTGGTCCATGAACACTGAAGCTTTCTTT. The rearrangement joins TRBV7-8 to TRBJ1-1; D call uncertain. This CDR3 has 16 residues. Germline values: CDR1 SGHVS, CDR2 FQNEAQ. The V end lost 5 bases, the J end lost 0 bases, and 16 bases lay between the germline ends.

Concerning this clone itself: This likely comes from a read error, as the CDR3 has no conserved phenylalanine or tryptophan at its end. The chain carries TRBV27 and TRBJ2-7; 7 bases match TRBD1. This CDR3 has 15 amino acids. The germline CDR1 and CDR2 sequences are MNHEY and SMNVEV (reference sequence). V shed 2 bases and J 5 bases; nucleotides not matched to a gene: 9. CDR3 nucleotide sequence: TGTGCCAGCAGTTTAAGGAGACAGGGCTTCGACGAGCAGTACCTC. Protein product: CASSLRRQGFDEQYL.

The chain carries TRBV5-4 and TRBJ2-3, with TRBD2 matching over 8 bases. CDR1 SGHNT and CDR2 YYREEE come from the germline V gene (reference sequence). J gave up 2 bases and V 7 bases, and 12 bases lay outside the gene matches. The CDR3 totals 16 residues. CDR3 DNA: TGTGCCAGCTCCCCGGGGGGGAGGGCTTACACAGATACGCAGTATTTT. It specifies CASSPGGRAYTDTQYF. Full variable domain (remainder filled in from reference TRBV5-4 and TRBJ2-3): ETGVTQSPTHLIKTRGQQVTLRCSSQSGHNTVSWYQQALGQGPQFIFQYYREEENGRGNFPPRFSGLQFPNYSSELNVNALELDDSALYLCASSPGGRAYTDTQYFGPGTRLTVL.

V gene TRBV4-1 combines with J gene TRBJ2-1; 9 positions agree with TRBD2. Losses at the gene ends were 0 bases for V and 9 bases for J; bases not matched to a gene: 9. The germline gives CDR1 MGHRA, CDR2 YSYEKL. This CDR3 is built from 16 residues. The DNA for the CDR3 is TGCGCCAGCAGCCAAGATGTTACTAGCGGGTCAGGTGAGCAGTTCTTC. This sequence encodes CASSQDVTSGSGEQFF.

V usage is TRBV28 and J usage is TRBJ1-5, with a weak D call TRBD1 (6 bases). The germline V gene encodes CDR1 MDHEN and CDR2 SYDVKM. The CDR3 totals 12 residues. Trimming took 7 bases from V and 4 from J, leaving 8 bases between them. In nucleotides, the CDR3 is TGTGCCAGCACAACAGGGAATCAGCCCCAGCATTTT. Residues: CASTTGNQPQHF.

As regards this clone: A read error may produce the germline difference seen at one junction end. The chain recombines TRBV7-7 with TRBJ2-7; maybe TRBD2 (6 bases). The CDR3 has 14 residues. Germline CDR1 SSHAT, CDR2 FNYEAQ (reference sequence). CDR3 DNA: TGTGCTAGCAGCCCGGGGGTGGCGGTCTACGAGCAGTACTTC. It yields the protein CASSPGVAVYEQYF.